The clone carrying this T cell receptor beta chain was observed a handful of times. Its antigen remains unknown. Time point here: persistent/refractory GD, antithyroid drugs over 5 years with positive TRAb. From PBMCs, RNA was extracted and then used to make the TCR library. These data are taken from a study of regulatory T cells in long-lasting Graves disease. Whole-study findings and limits: The study found TRBV28, TRBJ1-2 and TRBJ2-5 favored in persistent disease. The persistent group shared 2,500 to 3,000 public clonotypes, more than the approximately 970 shared by new patients.

With 3 bases removed from V and 1 base from J, the gap between germline ends came to 6 bases. The CDR3 is made up of 13 amino acids. CDR1 and CDR2 (germline): MGHRA, YSYEKL. The authors built TCR beta libraries using iRepertoire HTBI primers and Arm-PCR of CDR3 regions. In TCRdb, the multiplex PCR reads were re-called with MiXCR into one record per CDR3 protein. The sample records hundreds of thousands of distinct CDR3 sequences, about a fifth being singletons. The chain combines TRBV4-1 with TRBJ1-1; unclear D gene. The sequences come from peripheral blood mononuclear cells (PBMCs), collected when the disease was refractory, from a patient treated with antithyroid drugs. The sequence derives from a female donor with Graves disease. For the CDR3, the DNA is TGCGCCAGCAGCCATACAGAGAACACTGAAGCTTTCTTT. Translating it yields CASSHTENTEAFF.